These T cell receptor beta chains were read from a single sample in a study of blood T cell repertoires in COVID-19. Using immunoSEQ multiplex PCR, the repertoire was profiled, and TCRdb retains in-frame clones only, with some absent. The repertoire holds around 200,000 clones, under 80% seen once, with about an eighth in the top ten. Specimen: peripheral blood. These receptors were obtained from a woman aged 45 to 65 with acute or convalescent COVID-19. Each CDR3 is given with its conserved first and last residue. A D gene is named only where the DNA matches it firmly. For some rows the clone size is stated as once, few or many, or as a class when expanded; others skip it.

V	size	J	length	D	CDR3	DNA
TRBV15	NA	TRBJ2-3	18	TRBD1	CATSRERRTGTFGDTQYF	TGTGCCACCAGCAGAGAGAGGAGGACAGGGACGTTTGGAGATACGCAGTATTTT
TRBV18	once	TRBJ2-7	16	TRBD2	CASSPSGSGGAREQYF	TGTGCCAGCTCACCATCGGGAAGCGGGGGGGCTCGCGAGCAGTACTTC
TRBV28	NA	TRBJ1-5	14	NA	CASSLLGGNQPQHF	TGTGCCAGCAGTTTACTAGGGGGCAATCAGCCCCAGCATTTT
TRBV29-1	NA	TRBJ2-1	14	TRBD2	CSAGSGLAGFEQFF	TGCAGCGCCGGATCTGGACTAGCGGGATTTGAGCAGTTCTTC
TRBV24-1	NA	TRBJ2-3	15	TRBD1	CATSDSTGFTDTQYF	TGTGCCACCAGTGACTCGACAGGGTTCACAGATACGCAGTATTTT
TRBV5-4	NA	TRBJ2-1	16	NA	CASSFGGTRGGNEQFF	TGTGCCAGCAGCTTTGGTGGAACCCGAGGGGGCAATGAGCAGTTCTTC
TRBV3-1/TRBV3-2	NA	TRBJ2-3	20	TRBD2	CASSQGYPGLAGVGTDTQYF	TGTGCCAGCAGCCAAGGTTATCCGGGACTAGCGGGGGTGGGAACAGATACGCAGTATTTT
TRBV10-3	NA	TRBJ1-4	14	NA	CAINELGTNEKLFF	TGTGCCATCAATGAACTCGGGACTAATGAAAAACTGTTTTTT
TRBV7-8	NA	TRBJ2-2	18	NA	CASSAFRRGLANTGELFF	TGTGCCAGCAGCGCCTTTAGAAGGGGCCTCGCGAACACCGGGGAGCTGTTTTTT
TRBV5-6	NA	TRBJ1-2	14	TRBD1	CASSLQDRFHGYTF	TGTGCCAGCAGCTTACAGGACAGGTTCCATGGCTACACCTTC
TRBV5-6	NA	TRBJ1-5	14	NA	CASSLYYGNQPQHF	TGTGCCAGCAGCCTATATTACGGGAATCAGCCCCAGCATTTT
TRBV19	NA	TRBJ1-5	15	TRBD1	CASRKDRGDRQPQHF	TGTGCCAGTAGGAAGGACAGGGGGGATCGTCAGCCCCAGCATTTT
TRBV9	NA	TRBJ1-1	14	NA	CASSVAFEGTEAFF	TGTGCCAGCAGCGTAGCTTTCGAGGGCACTGAAGCTTTCTTT
TRBV28	NA	TRBJ2-7	13	TRBD1	CASWTGSSYEQYF	TGTGCCAGCTGGACAGGGAGTTCCTACGAGCAGTACTTC
TRBV6-1	NA	TRBJ2-3	16	TRBD2	CASSEGRRGGTDTQYF	TGTGCCAGCAGTGAAGGAAGGCGGGGGGGGACAGATACGCAGTATTTT
TRBV28	NA	TRBJ2-7	14	NA	CASSLGGFTYEQYF	TGTGCCAGCAGTTTAGGGGGGTTCACCTACGAGCAGTACTTC
TRBV5-8	NA	TRBJ2-1	17	TRBD2	CASSPRLAVGSYNEQFF	TGTGCCAGCAGCCCTAGACTAGCGGTGGGATCCTACAATGAGCAGTTCTTC
TRBV28	NA	TRBJ1-4	13	NA	CAVWARWNEKLFF	TGTGCCGTCTGGGCCCGATGGAATGAAAAACTGTTTTTT
TRBV30	NA	TRBJ2-7	15	NA	CAWREHRDLTYEQYF	TGTGCCTGGAGGGAACACAGGGATTTAACCTACGAGCAGTACTTC
TRBV30	NA	TRBJ1-1	15	NA	CAWSVKILQGTEAFF	TGTGCCTGGAGTGTTAAAATACTCCAGGGGACTGAAGCTTTCTTT
TRBV7-2	NA	TRBJ2-1	15	TRBD2	CASSKTSSGPNEQFF	TGTGCCAGCAGTAAGACTAGCAGCGGTCCCAATGAGCAGTTCTTC
TRBV7-6	NA	TRBJ2-3	15	NA	CASSLLGLRTDTQYF	TGTGCCAGCAGCCTCTTGGGGCTTCGCACAGATACGCAGTATTTT
TRBV19	NA	TRBJ2-4	17	TRBD2	CASSPHTRGGDKNIQYF	TGTGCCAGTAGCCCTCATACCCGGGGGGGCGACAAAAACATTCAGTACTTC
TRBV3-1/TRBV3-2	few	TRBJ1-2	14	NA	CASSHTGKNYGYTF	TGTGCCAGCAGCCACACAGGAAAGAACTATGGCTACACCTTC
TRBV5-1	NA	TRBJ1-5	15	TRBD1	CASSLDGQGGQPQHF	TGCGCCAGCAGCTTGGATGGACAGGGGGGTCAGCCCCAGCATTTT
TRBV5-5	NA	TRBJ2-7	15	TRBD1	CASSLKRTGITEQYF	TGTGCCAGCAGCTTGAAACGGACAGGGATTACCGAGCAGTACTTC
TRBV7-2	NA	TRBJ2-7	16	TRBD1	CASSLVGTGEGYEQYF	TGTGCCAGCAGCTTAGTTGGGACAGGGGAGGGCTACGAGCAGTACTTC
TRBV25-1	NA	TRBJ1-2	17	NA	CASSEYTPVGANYGYTF	TGTGCCAGCAGTGAATATACCCCTGTGGGAGCTAACTATGGCTACACCTTC
TRBV5-1	NA	TRBJ1-1	14	TRBD1	CASRMTGVNTEAFF	TGCGCCAGCAGGATGACAGGGGTGAACACTGAAGCTTTCTTT
TRBV18	NA	TRBJ2-2	16	TRBD2	CASSPGTSGSTGELFF	TGTGCCAGCTCACCGGGGACTAGCGGCAGCACCGGGGAGCTGTTTTTT
TRBV5-4	NA	TRBJ1-3	15	TRBD1	CASSAGTGVGNTIYF	TGTGCCAGCAGCGCCGGGACAGGGGTAGGAAACACCATATATTTT
TRBV2	NA	TRBJ2-1	15	TRBD1	CASTRDRGSYNEQFF	TGTGCCAGCACTCGGGACAGGGGCTCCTACAATGAGCAGTTCTTC
TRBV10-3	NA	TRBJ1-1	12	NA	CAISGVSTEAFF	TGTGCCATCAGTGGAGTATCCACTGAAGCTTTCTTT
TRBV6-5	NA	TRBJ2-3	16	NA	CASSYLSRGGTDTQYF	TGTGCCAGCAGTTACCTCTCCAGGGGGGGCACAGATACGCAGTATTTT
TRBV6-5	few	TRBJ2-7	15	NA	CASSYRAGSSYEQYF	TGTGCCAGCAGTTACAGGGCAGGGTCCTCCTACGAGCAGTACTTC
TRBV11-2	NA	TRBJ2-7	12	TRBD1	CASSDDRAEQYF	TGTGCCAGCAGCGACGACAGGGCCGAGCAGTACTTC
TRBV6-5	NA	TRBJ1-5	15	NA	CASSFLDRIDQPQHF	TGTGCCAGCAGTTTCCTCGACAGGATAGATCAGCCCCAGCATTTT
TRBV6-2/TRBV6-3	NA	TRBJ1-5	15	NA	CASSYIGRGNQPQHF	TGTGCCAGCAGTTACATAGGGAGGGGCAATCAGCCCCAGCATTTT
TRBV9	NA	TRBJ2-3	16	NA	CASSVLNAGSTDTQYF	TGTGCCAGCAGCGTCTTAAACGCCGGGAGCACAGATACGCAGTATTTT
TRBV11-2	NA	TRBJ2-1	16	TRBD2	CASSLDPTSGRNEQFF	TGTGCCAGCAGCTTAGACCCTACTAGCGGGAGGAATGAGCAGTTCTTC
TRBV7-2	NA	TRBJ2-2	15	NA	CASSFGLTNTGELFF	TGTGCCAGCAGCTTTGGACTAACGAACACCGGGGAGCTGTTTTTT
TRBV11-2	once	TRBJ1-6	15	TRBD1	CASSARTGQGSPLHF	TGTGCCAGCAGCGCCCGGACAGGGCAAGGTTCACCCCTCCACTTT
TRBV19	NA	TRBJ2-5	13	NA	CASRDNGKETQYF	TGTGCCAGCCGGGACAACGGCAAAGAGACCCAGTACTTC
TRBV2	NA	TRBJ2-1	13	NA	CASLRRGSNEQFF	TGTGCCAGCCTCCGCCGGGGAAGCAATGAGCAGTTCTTC
TRBV6-5	many	TRBJ2-7	15	NA	CASFGGTGTGSEQYF	TGTGCCAGCTTTGGAGGGACGGGAACCGGGAGCGAGCAGTACTTC
TRBV6-5	NA	TRBJ1-4	14	NA	CASTNTATNEKLFF	TGTGCCAGCACTAACACAGCAACTAATGAAAAACTGTTTTTT
TRBV29-1	NA	TRBJ1-4	13	TRBD1	CSANGDSNEKLFF	TGCAGCGCCAACGGGGACAGCAATGAAAAACTGTTTTTT
TRBV5-1	NA	TRBJ2-5	15	TRBD2	CASSLGGGGQETQYF	TGCGCCAGCAGCTTGGGCGGGGGAGGGCAAGAGACCCAGTACTTC
TRBV28	NA	TRBJ2-3	16	TRBD1	CASSYQTGARADTQYF	TGTGCCAGCAGTTACCAGACAGGGGCGCGGGCAGATACGCAGTATTTT
TRBV19	NA	TRBJ2-7	14	TRBD2	CASRRSGVPHEQYF	TGTGCCAGTAGACGTAGCGGGGTGCCACACGAGCAGTACTTC
TRBV5-1	NA	TRBJ2-5	15	TRBD2	CASSPLLAGVETQYF	TGCGCCAGCAGCCCGCTATTAGCGGGGGTGGAGACCCAGTACTTC
TRBV5-1	NA	TRBJ1-6	18	TRBD1	CASSLQGTGASYNSPLHF	TGCGCCAGCAGCTTGCAAGGGACAGGGGCCTCCTATAATTCACCCCTCCACTTT
TRBV19	NA	TRBJ2-2	14	NA	CASQPVLNTGELFF	TGTGCCAGTCAACCTGTACTAAACACCGGGGAGCTGTTTTTT
TRBV5-1	NA	TRBJ2-1	18	TRBD1	CASSDRDRGISSYNEQFF	TGCGCCAGCAGCGACCGGGACAGGGGTATCAGCTCCTACAATGAGCAGTTCTTC
TRBV29-1	few	TRBJ2-3	15	TRBD2	CSVDGTSGVTDTQYF	TGCAGCGTTGACGGGACTAGCGGGGTCACAGATACGCAGTATTTT
TRBV23-1	NA	TRBJ1-1	17	NA	CASSQDSRRYPNTEAFF	TGCGCCAGCAGTCAGGACTCCAGGCGGTATCCGAACACTGAAGCTTTCTTT
TRBV7-2	NA	TRBJ1-5	16	NA	CASSSSGGVGHQPQHF	TGTGCCAGCAGCTCCTCGGGGGGGGTAGGGCATCAGCCCCAGCATTTT
TRBV30	NA	TRBJ2-1	12	TRBD1	CAWSEWTGSPFF	TGTGCCTGGAGCGAGTGGACAGGCTCCCCGTTCTTC
TRBV5-1	NA	TRBJ2-1	15	NA	CASSPRGSSYNEQFF	TGCGCCAGCAGCCCGCGAGGTAGCTCCTACAATGAGCAGTTCTTC